A single TCR beta chain is shown here with its context. No antigen is known for it. The germline V gene has CDR1 GTSNPN and CDR2 SVGIG (reference sequence). The V end was cut by 4 bases, the J end by 4 bases, with 13 bases between. There are 13 residues in the CDR3. The data derive from a study of cytotoxic CD8 clonotypes in ibrutinib-treated CLL. In the study overall: Patients gave response samples after a median around eleven months of treatment, range 6 to 36.

Points from the study as a whole: Clonality was higher at ibrutinib response and returned toward baseline at progression. The study found baseline clonality above age-matched healthy donors, tracking circulating CD8+ T-cell counts.

The repertoire was sequenced with immunoSEQ multiplex PCR; TCRdb's copy has only in-frame clones and lacks some. The table has 58,000 or so clones, approximately 54% seen once. The V and J genes are TRBV30 and TRBJ1-1, with a tentative D call TRBD1 (6 bases). This clonotype was obtained from a human donor with chronic lymphocytic leukemia. Sequenced here: PBMCs, sampled after 12 months of ibrutinib treatment. The DNA of the CDR3 is TGTGCCTGGACCCAGAGGGGGTCCACTGAAGCTTTCTTT. Residues: CAWTQRGSTEAFF. Together with reference TRBV30 and TRBJ1-1, the CDR3 gives the full variable domain: SQTIHQWPATLVQPVGSPLSLECTVEGTSNPNLYWYRQAAGRGLQLLFYSVGIGQISSEVPQNLSASRPQDRQFILSSKKLLLSDSGFYLCAWTQRGSTEAFFGQGTRLTVV.